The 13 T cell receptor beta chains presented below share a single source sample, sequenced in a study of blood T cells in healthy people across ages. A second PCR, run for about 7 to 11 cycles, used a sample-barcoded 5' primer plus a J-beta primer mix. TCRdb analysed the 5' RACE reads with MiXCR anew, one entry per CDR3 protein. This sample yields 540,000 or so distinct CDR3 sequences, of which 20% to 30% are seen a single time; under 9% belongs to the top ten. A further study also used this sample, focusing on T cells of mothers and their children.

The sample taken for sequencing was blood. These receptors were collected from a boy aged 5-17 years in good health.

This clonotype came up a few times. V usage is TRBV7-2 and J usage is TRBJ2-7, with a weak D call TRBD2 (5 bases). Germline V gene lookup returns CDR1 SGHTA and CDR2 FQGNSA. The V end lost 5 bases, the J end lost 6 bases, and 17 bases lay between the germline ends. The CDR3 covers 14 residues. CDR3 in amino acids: CASSPSSGRSEQYF. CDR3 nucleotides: TGTGCCAGCAGCCCTAGCTCTGGGAGAAGCGAGCAGTACTTC.

The CDR3 protein is CASSTRLAALSNNEQFF. The CDR3 DNA sequence: TGTGCCAGCAGCACCCGTCTAGCGGCCCTCTCTAACAATGAGCAGTTCTTC. This chain uses TRBV7-8 with TRBJ2-1, with 7 bases matching TRBD2. Germline V gene sequence: CDR1 SGHVS, CDR2 FQNEAQ. The V segment lost 5 bases and the J segment 5 bases; nucleotides outside the gene matches: 15. The CDR3 totals 17 residues.

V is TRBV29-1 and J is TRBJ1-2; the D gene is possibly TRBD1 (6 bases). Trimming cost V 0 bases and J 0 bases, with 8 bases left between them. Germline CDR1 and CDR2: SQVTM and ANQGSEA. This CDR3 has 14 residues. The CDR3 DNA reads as TGCAGCGTTGAAGATCAGGGGACTAACTATGGCTACACCTTC. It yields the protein CSVEDQGTNYGYTF. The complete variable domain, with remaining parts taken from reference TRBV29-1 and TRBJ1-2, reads SAVISQKPSRDICQRGTSLTIQCQVDSQVTMMFWYRQQPGQSLTLIATANQGSEATYESGFVIDKFPISRPNLTFSTLTVSNMSPEDSSIYLCSVEDQGTNYGYTFGSGTRLTVV.

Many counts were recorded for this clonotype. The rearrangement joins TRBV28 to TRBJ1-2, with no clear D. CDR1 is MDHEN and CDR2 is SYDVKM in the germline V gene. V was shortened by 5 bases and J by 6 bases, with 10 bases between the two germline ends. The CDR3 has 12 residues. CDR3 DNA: TGTGCCAGCAGTATCGCGAGGGATGGCTACACCTTC. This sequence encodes CASSIARDGYTF.

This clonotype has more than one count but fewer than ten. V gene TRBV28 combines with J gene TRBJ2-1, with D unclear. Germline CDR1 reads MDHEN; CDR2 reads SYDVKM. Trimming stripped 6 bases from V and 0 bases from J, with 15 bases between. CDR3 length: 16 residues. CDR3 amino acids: CASSPRPLHSYNEQFF. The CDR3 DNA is TGTGCCAGCAGCCCTCGACCCCTCCACTCCTACAATGAGCAGTTCTTC.

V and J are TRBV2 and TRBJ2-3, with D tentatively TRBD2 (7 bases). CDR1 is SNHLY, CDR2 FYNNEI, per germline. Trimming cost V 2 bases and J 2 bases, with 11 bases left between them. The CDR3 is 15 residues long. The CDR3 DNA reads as TGTGCCAGCAGTGAATCGGGGGGCCCCACAGATACGCAGTATTTT. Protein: CASSESGGPTDTQYF.

The CDR3 DNA reads TGTGCCAGCAGCGTTAGCAATACGCAGTATTTT. Translation: CASSVSNTQYF. The chain recombines TRBV7-2 with TRBJ2-3; no definite D call. CDR1 and CDR2 (germline): SGHTA, FQGNSA. This CDR3 is built from 11 residues. The V and J ends lost 5 bases and 7 bases respectively, with 7 bases between them.

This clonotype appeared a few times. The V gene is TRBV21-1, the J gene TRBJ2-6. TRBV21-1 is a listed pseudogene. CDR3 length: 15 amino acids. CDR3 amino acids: CACSSVRSGANVLTF. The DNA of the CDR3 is TGTGCCTGCAGCTCGGTACGCTCTGGGGCCAACGTCCTGACTTTC.

CDR3 coding DNA: TGTGCCAGCAGCTTTGAGGTCCGGAACCCGTACAATGAGCAGTTCTTC. Amino acid sequence: CASSFEVRNPYNEQFF. This chain uses TRBV7-2 with TRBJ2-1; D remains ambiguous. This CDR3 comprises 16 residues. The V gene's germline CDR1 is SGHTA and CDR2 FQGNSA. Trimming stripped 3 bases from V and 4 bases from J, with 16 bases between.

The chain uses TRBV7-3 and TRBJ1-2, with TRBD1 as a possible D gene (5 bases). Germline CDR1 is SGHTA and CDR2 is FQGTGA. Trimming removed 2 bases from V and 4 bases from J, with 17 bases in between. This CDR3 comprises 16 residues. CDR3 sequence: CASSLHQGRKVYGYTF. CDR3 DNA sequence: TGTGCCAGCAGCTTACACCAGGGTCGGAAGGTCTATGGCTACACCTTC.

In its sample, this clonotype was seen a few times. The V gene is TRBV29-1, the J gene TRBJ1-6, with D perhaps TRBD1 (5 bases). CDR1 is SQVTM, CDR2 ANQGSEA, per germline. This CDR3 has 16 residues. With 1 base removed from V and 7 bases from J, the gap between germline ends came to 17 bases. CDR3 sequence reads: CSVEVRVGVGNSPLHF. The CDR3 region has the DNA TGCAGCGTTGAAGTACGTGTGGGGGTAGGCAATTCACCCCTCCACTTT.

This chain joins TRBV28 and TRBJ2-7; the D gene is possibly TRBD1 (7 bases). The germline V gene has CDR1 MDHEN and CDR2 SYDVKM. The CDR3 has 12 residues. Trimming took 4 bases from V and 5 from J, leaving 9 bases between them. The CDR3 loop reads CASSSRGDEQYF. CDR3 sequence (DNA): TGTGCCAGCAGTTCCAGGGGGGACGAGCAGTACTTC.

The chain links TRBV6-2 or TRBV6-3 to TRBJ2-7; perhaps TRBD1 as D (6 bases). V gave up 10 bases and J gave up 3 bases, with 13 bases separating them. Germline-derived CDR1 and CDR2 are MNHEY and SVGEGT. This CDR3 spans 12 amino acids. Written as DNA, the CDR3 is TGTGCCACCGAGGACAGTCTCTACGAGCAGTACTTC. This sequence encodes CATEDSLYEQYF.